The 7 T cell receptor beta chains below were found in one sample sequenced in a study of T-cell memory formation after mild COVID-19. Using its own MiXCR run on the 5' RACE reads, TCRdb lists one record per CDR3 protein. The sample lists 85,000 to 120,000 distinct CDR3 sequences, under 15% occurring once. Sequencing used PBMCs or a T cell subset sorted from them (not recorded which). Receptors were obtained from an adult woman who had mild COVID-19 (a few samples of this study predate the infection). Cell type and time point are not known.

The sample holds a few counts of this clonotype. The rearrangement uses TRBV3-1 and TRBJ2-2; 7 bases match TRBD1. This CDR3 contains 18 residues. Germline V gives CDR1 LGHDT, CDR2 YNNKEL (reference sequence). V lost 0 bases, J lost 5 bases, and 12 bases stayed unmatched. The CDR3 reads CASSQDSHRDSMTGELFF. In DNA form, the CDR3 reads TGTGCCAGCAGCCAAGATAGTCATAGGGACAGTATGACCGGGGAGCTGTTTTTT.

This clonotype was seen more than once but under ten times. CDR3 amino acids: CASSPGIFYEQYF. The CDR3 bases are TGTGCCAGCAGCCCCGGGATCTTTTACGAGCAGTACTTC. The rearrangement links TRBV7-9 to TRBJ2-7, with D possibly being TRBD2 (5 bases). Germline V gene lookup returns CDR1 SEHNR and CDR2 FQNEAQ (reference sequence). This CDR3 region has 13 residues. V was shortened by 5 bases and J by 4 bases, with 12 bases between the two germline ends.

This clonotype was detected only a few times. The chain joins TRBV4-2 to TRBJ1-2; TRBD1 agrees at 7 bases. With V trimmed by 6 bases and J by 4 bases, 5 bases remained unmatched. This CDR3 has 13 amino acids. The germline CDR1 and CDR2 sequences are LGHNA and YNFKEQ. The CDR3 protein is CASSGTGAYGYTF. The CDR3 nucleotides read TGTGCCAGCAGTGGCACAGGGGCCTATGGCTACACCTTC.

The V call is TRBV5-1, the J call TRBJ1-2, with D hard to call. The CDR3 totals 12 residues. Germline loops: CDR1 SGHRS, CDR2 YFSETQ. V was clipped by 0 bases and J by 6 bases, with 6 bases between them. The CDR3 spells CASSLARDGYTF. CDR3 DNA sequence: TGCGCCAGCAGCTTGGCCCGAGATGGCTACACCTTC. Filled out from reference TRBV5-1 and TRBJ1-2, the complete variable domain reads KAGVTQTPRYLIKTRGQQVTLSCSPISGHRSVSWYQQTPGQGLQFLFEYFSETQRNKGNFPGRFSGRQFSNSRSEMNVSTLELGDSALYLCASSLARDGYTFGSGTRLTVV.

This clonotype was counted a few times. The rearrangement uses TRBV5-1 and TRBJ2-3; D not certain. The germline V gene has CDR1 SGHRS and CDR2 YFSETQ. This CDR3 has 14 residues. The germline V and J ends were trimmed by 3 bases and 3 bases, with 11 bases remaining between them. The CDR3 is CASSYPGSTDTQYF. CDR3 DNA sequence: TGCGCCAGCAGCTACCCCGGGTCTACAGATACGCAGTATTTT.

This clonotype was counted between two and nine times. V usage is TRBV7-9 and J usage is TRBJ2-7; D is unresolved. Looked up from germline, CDR1 is SEHNR and CDR2 is FQNEAQ (reference sequence). The CDR3 spans 13 residues. The V gene lost 1 base and the J gene lost 3 bases, with 7 bases spanning the gap. The CDR3 DNA reads TGTGCCAGCAGCTTAGATTACGGCTACGAGCAGTACTTC. Protein product: CASSLDYGYEQYF.

The V gene is TRBV6-5, the J gene TRBJ1-1; 12 bases line up with TRBD1. The V segment lost 6 bases and the J segment 6 bases; nucleotides outside the gene matches: 5. This CDR3 region has 14 residues. Germline V lookup: CDR1 MNHEY, CDR2 SVGAGI. The DNA of the CDR3 is TGTGCCAGCAGATCGGGACAGGGGGCGCCTGAAGCTTTCTTT. The encoded protein is CASRSGQGAPEAFF.